The rows below give T cell receptor beta chains drawn from one sample of a study of early T cells in non-severe SARS-CoV-2 infection. MiXCR, applied by TCRdb to the 5' RACE reads, yields one record per CDR3 protein. This sample has tens of thousands of distinct CDR3 sequences; under 15% occur once, and the top ten carry roughly 8.8%. The specimen was whole blood, collected at baseline. These receptors all stem from an adult who was a healthcare worker with PCR-confirmed SARS-CoV-2 infection or an uninfected control (not recorded which). Both conserved end residues are part of each CDR3. The D gene is left open where the match is weak. For some rows the clone size is stated as once, few or many, or as a class when expanded; others skip it.

d_call	clone_size	v_call	j_call	cdr3_aa	cdr3_nt
TRBD1	NA	TRBV5-1	TRBJ2-4	CASSPGTVRLNIQYF	TGCGCCAGCAGCCCAGGGACAGTGAGACTAAACATTCAGTACTTC
NA	many	TRBV7-3	TRBJ1-5	CASSLKYGQPQHF	TGTGCCAGCAGCTTAAAGTACGGTCAGCCCCAGCATTTT
NA	NA	TRBV14	TRBJ2-5	CASSRGPTGQETQYF	TGTGCCAGCAGCCGAGGTCCCACCGGGCAGGAGACCCAGTACTTC
TRBD1	few	TRBV12-3/TRBV12-4	TRBJ1-2	CASSRTGSRGYTF	TGTGCCAGCAGTCGGACAGGGAGTAGGGGCTACACCTTC
TRBD1	few	TRBV7-9	TRBJ2-3	CASSPDRGGDTQYF	TGTGCCAGCAGCCCGGACAGGGGCGGGGATACGCAGTATTTT
TRBD1	NA	TRBV6-2/TRBV6-3	TRBJ2-7	CASSYPGTVAGQYF	TGTGCCAGCAGTTACCCCGGGACAGTGGCCGGGCAGTACTTC
NA	many	TRBV7-3	TRBJ2-4	CASSLNGEAGENIQYF	TGTGCCAGCAGCTTAAACGGCGAGGCAGGGGAAAACATTCAGTACTTC
NA	many	TRBV4-1	TRBJ2-1	CASSQDEQIYNEQFF	TGCGCCAGCAGCCAAGATGAACAGATTTACAATGAGCAGTTCTTC
NA	NA	TRBV6-5	TRBJ2-7	CASSYSTVTSYEQYF	TGTGCCAGCAGTTACTCGACGGTCACCTCCTACGAGCAGTACTTC
TRBD2	NA	TRBV7-2	TRBJ2-2	CASSLDAGGPRELFF	TGTGCCAGCAGCTTAGATGCGGGAGGGCCCCGGGAGCTGTTTTTT
TRBD2	few	TRBV19	TRBJ2-3	CASSRTSGRFQGSPTDTQYF	TGTGCCAGTAGTAGGACTAGCGGGAGATTCCAGGGAAGCCCCACCGATACGCAGTATTTT
TRBD1	few	TRBV12-3/TRBV12-4	TRBJ1-2	CASSLGTGPAYGYTF	TGTGCCAGCAGTTTAGGGACAGGGCCCGCCTATGGCTACACCTTC